This T cell receptor beta chain derives from a study of T cells in Graves' hyperthyroidism and ophthalmopathy. Study-wide context: Peripheral blood draws took place at initial diagnosis, ahead of any treatment.

The CDR3 length is 17 residues. Germline CDR1 reads SGDLS; CDR2 reads YYNGEE. V lost 1 base, J lost 9 bases, and 23 bases lay in between. Amplification of TCR beta CDR3 regions was performed using RNA transcripts as template. A first-round RT-PCR of the TCR CDR3 used the HTBI primer set. TCRdb re-analysed the multiplex PCR reads in MiXCR, keeping a single row per CDR3 protein. The data show 350,000 to 500,000 distinct CDR3 sequences, about an eighth seen once. This clonotype was counted ten times or more. Diagnoses were established using clinical symptoms, serum thyroxine and TRAb, thyroid ultrasound and orbital computed tomography.

This rearrangement joins TRBV9 to TRBJ2-1; a weak D match, TRBD2 (6 bases). This clonotype was sampled from a woman under 30 with Graves' hyperthyroidism. Sequencing was done on a sample of blood. DNA of the CDR3: TGTGCCAGCAGCGTATGGGCTAGCGCAAACCAAGGCGGTGAGCAGTTCTTC. Its protein product is CASSVWASANQGGEQFF.